Below, 21 T cell receptor beta chains from the same sample are listed, as sequenced in a study of blood T cell repertoires in COVID-19 (dated by TCRdb to the early 2020s). Libraries were made using the immunoSEQ multiplex PCR assay. TCRdb took over this immuneACCESS table, retaining in-frame rearrangements with V and J assigned. Such tables are incomplete; in checked studies, under half of the missing clones stem from an unresolved V gene, and the remainder is unexplained. The sample table contains over 130,000 clones; only one count was recorded for 85% to 90% of them. Of the sample, under 6% falls within the top ten clones. Input material: peripheral blood. The receptors derive from a human donor in a cohort sampled during active COVID-19.

The chain employs TRBV27 and TRBJ1-1; no reliable D call. Trimming took off 3 bases at V and 1 base at J, with 9 bases between the two ends. CDR3 length: 14 amino acids. Germline CDR1 and CDR2: MNHEY and SMNVEV (reference sequence). CDR3 bases: TGTGCCAGCAGTTTGTGGGAGGGGAACACTGAAGCTTTCTTT. Amino acids: CASSLWEGNTEAFF.

This chain links TRBV27 with TRBJ2-4, with TRBD1 as a possible D gene (5 bases). Deletions cut 9 bases from V and 7 bases from J, with 7 bases between. The germline gives CDR1 MNHEY, CDR2 SMNVEV (reference sequence). CDR3 length equals 10 residues. CDR3 in DNA: TGTGCCAGTGGGGCGAACATTCAGTACTTC. Translated: CASGANIQYF.

This clone appeared a few times. This chain connects TRBV5-6 to TRBJ2-7, with 10 bases aligning to TRBD2. V lost 1 base, J lost 6 bases, and 4 bases stayed unmatched. CDR3 length: 14 residues. Germline assignment: CDR1 SGHDT and CDR2 YYEEEE. The CDR3 nucleotides read TGTGCCAGCAGCTTGATAGCGGGGGGCCTCGAGCAGTACTTC. Residues: CASSLIAGGLEQYF. The full variable domain, in which reference TRBV5-6 and TRBJ2-7 provide the parts outside the CDR3, is DAGVTQSPTHLIKTRGQQVTLRCSPKSGHDTVSWYQQALGQGPQFIFQYYEEEERQRGNFPDRFSGHQFPNYSSELNVNALLLGDSALYLCASSLIAGGLEQYFGPGTRLTVT.

V gene TRBV5-1 combines with J gene TRBJ2-5; 11 bases align to TRBD1. V trimming: 6 bases; J trimming: 5 bases; junction bases outside the gene matches: 18. The V gene's germline CDR1 is SGHRS and CDR2 YFSETQ. The CDR3 loop spans 18 amino acids. CDR3 residues: CASTDRGRIPTPRETQYF. In DNA, the CDR3 is TGCGCCAGCACGGACAGGGGGCGCATCCCTACCCCTCGGGAGACCCAGTACTTC.

The chain uses TRBV28 and TRBJ1-6; D is ambiguous. CDR3 size: 12 residues. With 6 bases removed from V and 5 bases from J, the gap between germline ends came to 5 bases. Looked up from germline, CDR1 is MDHEN and CDR2 is SYDVKM. This CDR3 is CASSLNNSPLHF. Written as DNA, the CDR3 is TGTGCCAGCAGCCTAAATAATTCACCCCTCCACTTT.

The V call is TRBV6-2 or TRBV6-3, the J call TRBJ1-5; TRBD1 matches 8 bases. The CDR3 contains 17 residues. Germline-derived CDR1 and CDR2 are MNHEY and SVGEGT. V shed 2 bases, J shed 5 bases, and the junction held 11 bases outside the gene matches. CDR3 nucleotides: TGTGCCAGCAGTTACCCTGACAGGGGACGTCGGCATCAGCCCCAGCATTTT. Protein: CASSYPDRGRRHQPQHF.

The V and J genes are TRBV5-1 and TRBJ2-1; 7 bases line up with TRBD2. Germline values: CDR1 SGHRS, CDR2 YFSETQ. This CDR3 has 15 residues. With 2 bases clipped from V and 10 bases from J, the junction kept 12 bases outside the gene matches. The CDR3 bases are TGCGCCAGCAGCTTACCGGGGGGATCCTCGGGGGAGCAGTTCTTC. Translation: CASSLPGGSSGEQFF.

V usage is TRBV27 and J usage is TRBJ1-1; 11 bases fit TRBD1. J gave up 4 bases and V 3 bases, and 1 base lay outside the gene matches. Looked up from germline, CDR1 is MNHEY and CDR2 is SMNVEV (reference sequence). CDR3 length: 14 residues. This CDR3 is CASSFGTGGTEAFF. CDR3 sequence (DNA): TGTGCCAGCAGTTTTGGGACAGGGGGCACTGAAGCTTTCTTT.

V is TRBV28 and J is TRBJ2-3; 9 bases fit TRBD2. The junction had 14 bases not matched to a gene; V was cut back by 5 bases and J by 8 bases. CDR3 length equals 16 residues. Germline CDR1 reads MDHEN; CDR2 reads SYDVKM. CDR3 bases: TGTGCCAGCAGTCCCCCGGCGGGAGGGCCCGGGGGTACGCAGTATTTT. Translation: CASSPPAGGPGGTQYF. The full variable domain, completed using reference TRBV28 and TRBJ2-3, is DVKVTQSSRYLVKRTGEKVFLECVQDMDHENMFWYRQDPGLGLRLIYFSYDVKMKEKGDIPEGYSVSREKKERFSLILESASTNQTSMYLCASSPPAGGPGGTQYFGPGTRLTVL.

This clone was observed once. The gene calls are TRBV11-2 and TRBJ2-1, with a possible D match to TRBD2 (6 bases). The CDR3 consists of 14 residues. CDR1 and CDR2 (germline): SGHAT, FQNNGV. Trimming shortened V by 4 bases and J by 1 base, and 8 bases separated the two germline ends. CDR3 nucleotide sequence: TGTGCCAGCAGCTCACGGGAGTCCTACAATGAGCAGTTCTTC. This gives the protein CASSSRESYNEQFF.

The J gene is TRBJ2-5, the V gene TRBV5-6; 10 bases match TRBD2. The trim removed 3 bases at V and 1 base at J, leaving 3 bases unmatched. CDR1 is SGHDT and CDR2 is YYEEEE in the germline V gene. CDR3 length: 15 amino acids. The CDR3 coding sequence is TGTGCCAGCAGCTACCGGACTAGCGGCCAAGAGACCCAGTACTTC. It translates to CASSYRTSGQETQYF.

The rearrangement links TRBV6-5 to TRBJ2-1; D gene ambiguous. Germline V lookup: CDR1 MNHEY, CDR2 SVGAGI. CDR3 size: 15 residues. Between the trimmed V and J ends, which lost 7 bases and 0 bases, there was a span of 13 bases. The CDR3 sequence: CASTYTWSSYNEQFF. The CDR3 DNA reads as TGTGCCAGCACCTACACCTGGAGCTCCTACAATGAGCAGTTCTTC.

The rearrangement uses TRBV11-2 and TRBJ2-5; 9 bases are shared with TRBD2. The junction had 7 bases not matched to a gene; V was cut back by 3 bases and J by 2 bases. Germline values: CDR1 SGHAT, CDR2 FQNNGV. This CDR3 region has 16 residues. CDR3 bases: TGTGCCAGCAGCTTCCAAGCGGGGGGCCCGCAAGAGACCCAGTACTTC. The encoded protein is CASSFQAGGPQETQYF.

The chain recombines TRBV4-1 with TRBJ2-7; D possibly corresponds to TRBD2 (6 bases). This CDR3 contains 16 residues. The V gene lost 0 bases and the J gene lost 0 bases, with 12 bases spanning the gap. Germline V gene sequence: CDR1 MGHRA, CDR2 YSYEKL. The CDR3: CASSQEASASSYEQYF. Written as DNA, the CDR3 is TGCGCCAGCAGCCAAGAAGCTAGCGCGAGCTCCTACGAGCAGTACTTC.

In this sample, this clone turned up many times. The V and J genes are TRBV7-9 and TRBJ1-2; possible D gene TRBD1, 5 bases. This CDR3 is 16 amino acids long. The germline V gene encodes CDR1 SEHNR and CDR2 FQNEAQ (reference sequence). The ends were cut back, 10 bases at V and 7 bases at J, with 28 bases in the middle. The CDR3 spells CATYFGGNPLLSGYTF. CDR3 nucleotides: TGTGCCACCTATTTCGGGGGGAATCCCCTTTTAAGTGGCTACACCTTC.

The chain combines TRBV19 with TRBJ1-4; perhaps TRBD1 as D (6 bases). The germline V gene has CDR1 LNHDA and CDR2 SQIVND (reference sequence). The CDR3 runs 21 residues. Trimming cost V 5 bases and J 3 bases, with 31 bases left between them. The CDR3 spells CASSPRITGSASHYANEKLFF. In DNA, the CDR3 is TGTGCCAGTAGTCCCCGTATAACAGGGAGCGCTTCCCACTACGCTAATGAAAAACTGTTTTTT.

This chain joins TRBV29-1 and TRBJ1-2, with 7 bases matching TRBD1. The CDR3 is 13 residues long. CDR1 is SQVTM and CDR2 is ANQGSEA in the germline V gene. J was trimmed by 8 bases and V by 7 bases; bases with no gene match: 13. The CDR3 DNA sequence: TGCAGCGCTGTCGTTACAGGGGTAGAGGGCTACACCTTC. This codes for CSAVVTGVEGYTF. The entire variable domain, with the rest obtained from reference TRBV29-1 and TRBJ1-2, is as follows: SAVISQKPSRDICQRGTSLTIQCQVDSQVTMMFWYRQQPGQSLTLIATANQGSEATYESGFVIDKFPISRPNLTFSTLTVSNMSPEDSSIYLCSAVVTGVEGYTFGSGTRLTVV.

The chain carries TRBV2 and TRBJ2-7; TRBD1 matches at 10 bases. V lost 6 bases to trimming and J lost 1 base; unmatched junction nucleotides: 9. Germline V CDR1 and CDR2: SNHLY, FYNNEI. This CDR3 contains 16 residues. The CDR3 nucleotides are TGTGCCAGCAGATCGGGACAGGGGTTTTCATCCTACGAGCAGTACTTC. Translation gives CASRSGQGFSSYEQYF.

This chain uses TRBV12-5 with TRBJ2-5; 14 positions agree with TRBD2. V lost 4 bases and J lost 6; bases outside the gene matches: 4. Germline-derived CDR1 and CDR2 are LGHNT and FRNRAP. The CDR3 length is 15 residues. The CDR3 DNA follows: TGTGCTAGTGGTTCCGGGACTAGCGGGGGTCAGACCCAGTACTTC. Translated: CASGSGTSGGQTQYF.

The chain links TRBV5-1 to TRBJ2-1, with TRBD2 matching over 8 bases. V was pared by 1 base and J by 5 bases, with 8 bases of the junction left unmatched. The V gene's germline CDR1 is SGHRS and CDR2 YFSETQ. This CDR3 is built from 16 residues. This CDR3 is CASSLSLGGGNNEQFF. In DNA form, the CDR3 reads TGCGCCAGCAGCTTGAGCCTGGGCGGGGGGAACAATGAGCAGTTCTTC.

This clone occurred a few times. The J gene is TRBJ2-7, the V gene TRBV28, with 8 bases identical to TRBD2. Germline V gene data show CDR1 as MDHEN and CDR2 as SYDVKM. Trimming removed 7 bases from V and 2 bases from J; junction bases left unmatched: 10. This CDR3 comprises 15 residues. This CDR3 is CASTIGGGRTYEQYF. CDR3 DNA sequence: TGTGCCAGCACCATCGGGGGCGGGAGGACCTACGAGCAGTACTTC.